This T cell receptor (beta chain) was retrieved from a study of T cell repertoires in cytomegalovirus infection. CDR3 length equals 15 residues. Germline CDR1 MDHEN, CDR2 SYDVKM. Trimming took 5 bases from V and 5 from J, leaving 19 bases between them. From the reads, TCRdb called clonotypes with MiXCR, one entry per CDR3 protein. The sample lists 200,000 to 300,000 distinct CDR3 sequences; roughly an eighth were seen once. This chain links TRBV28 with TRBJ2-7; tentatively, D is TRBD1 or TRBD2 (6 bases each). This clonotype was obtained from a human donor in good health (CMV status not recorded). Some clones in this sample may be carry-over from other donors' samples. Sequencing was carried out using PBMCs. CDR3 sequence (DNA): TGTGCCAGCAGTCGGGGGCGGGTGGGGTCGGACGAGCAGTACTTC. Protein sequence: CASSRGRVGSDEQYF.